One and the same sample provided the 26 T cell receptor beta chains below, sequenced in a study of shared clonotypes between healthy human individuals. TCRdb keeps only in-frame clones here, not all; method: immunoSEQ multiplex PCR. The data show roughly 2 million clones, 95% seen once. What was sequenced was naive CD4+ T cells sorted from blood. Subset reported: CD45RA+ positively selected. All receptors come from a man younger than 30 in good health.

The V and J genes are TRBV10-3 and TRBJ2-7; perhaps TRBD2 as D (6 bases). V gave up 11 bases and J gave up 2 bases, with 16 bases separating them. Germline lookup yields CDR1 ENHRY and CDR2 SYGVKD. The CDR3 covers 13 residues. CDR3 bases: TGTGCCGTAAGATGGGGGGAGGCCTACGAGCAGTACTTC. Its translation is CAVRWGEAYEQYF.

This rearrangement joins TRBV7-9 to TRBJ2-7; TRBD1 agrees at 9 bases. The CDR3 contains 13 residues. Germline V gene lookup returns CDR1 SEHNR and CDR2 FQNEAQ (reference sequence). V was clipped by 8 bases and J by 6 bases; unmatched bases: 8. CDR3 sequence (DNA): TGTGCCAGCCTAAGGGACAGGGTCGCCGAGCAGTACTTC. This gives the protein CASLRDRVAEQYF.

The chain couples TRBV5-1 to TRBJ2-4; D perhaps matches TRBD2 (6 bases). In germline, CDR1 is SGHRS, CDR2 YFSETQ. The CDR3 extends over 15 amino acids. The ends were cut back, 6 bases at V and 6 bases at J, with 19 bases in the middle. For the CDR3, the DNA is TGCGCCAGCAAGTTTACGGCGGGGATCGGAAACATTCAGTACTTC. Translated: CASKFTAGIGNIQYF.

In DNA form, the CDR3 reads TGCGCCAGCAGCGAAGGGGAGGCCGGGGAGCTGTTTTTT. Its translation: CASSEGEAGELFF. The chain combines TRBV5-1 with TRBJ2-2; a weak D match, TRBD2 (6 bases). The CDR3 has 13 amino acids. The germline gives CDR1 SGHRS, CDR2 YFSETQ. Trimming left V 4 bases short and J 6 bases short, with 10 bases between.

The rearrangement joins TRBV2 to TRBJ2-7; D is ambiguous. Trimming stripped 5 bases from V and 3 bases from J, with 11 bases between. Germline V lookup: CDR1 SNHLY, CDR2 FYNNEI. This CDR3 contains 13 residues. The CDR3, as DNA: TGTGCCAGCAGTCTCGACGGCTTCTACGAGCAGTACTTC. Its translation: CASSLDGFYEQYF.

This chain joins TRBV28 and TRBJ2-1; a weak D match, TRBD2 (5 bases). CDR1 is MDHEN, CDR2 SYDVKM, per germline. Trimming took off 2 bases at V and 15 bases at J, with 17 bases between the two ends. The CDR3 covers 13 residues. CDR3 DNA sequence: TGTGCCAGCAGTTTAAGCCAGCCTTCACGGGGGTTCTTC. It yields the protein CASSLSQPSRGFF.

This chain uses TRBV5-8 with TRBJ2-2; D call uncertain. The CDR3 is made up of 13 amino acids. Trimming removed 4 bases from V and 5 bases from J, with 9 bases in between. Germline CDR1 SGHTS, CDR2 YDEGEE. The CDR3 region is CASSIRITGELFF. DNA for the CDR3: TGTGCCAGCAGCATACGGATTACCGGGGAGCTGTTTTTT. Together with reference TRBV5-8 and TRBJ2-2, the CDR3 gives the full variable domain: EAGVTQSPTHLIKTRGQQATLRCSPISGHTSVYWYQQALGLGLQFLLWYDEGEERNRGNFPPRFSGRQFPNYSSELNVNALELEDSALYLCASSIRITGELFFGEGSRLTVL.

The V and J genes are TRBV11-2 and TRBJ2-1, with 11 bases matching TRBD2. The V gene end was trimmed by 5 bases and the J gene end by 6 bases; junction bases not matched to a gene: 9. The CDR3 consists of 16 residues. CDR1 SGHAT and CDR2 FQNNGV come from the germline V gene. The CDR3, as DNA: TGTGCCAGCAGCCCTTTAGCGGGAGGGTACGGCAATGAGCAGTTCTTC. Translated: CASSPLAGGYGNEQFF.

The V call is TRBV6-1, the J call TRBJ1-1; TRBD1 is a possible D gene (5 bases). The ends were cut back, 7 bases at V and 0 bases at J, with 9 bases in the middle. The CDR3 sequence is 13 residues long. Looked up from germline, CDR1 is MNHNS and CDR2 is SASEGT. The CDR3 DNA reads as TGTGCCAGCAATCCAGGGTTGAACACTGAAGCTTTCTTT. Translating gives CASNPGLNTEAFF.

The CDR3 reads CASSGQGGPEAFF. In nucleotides, the CDR3 is TGTGCCAGCAGCGGACAGGGCGGCCCTGAAGCTTTCTTT. The V and J genes are TRBV28 and TRBJ1-1; TRBD1 aligns across 8 bases. Germline V gives CDR1 MDHEN, CDR2 SYDVKM. The CDR3 is 13 residues long. Losses at the gene ends were 6 bases for V and 6 bases for J; bases not matched to a gene: 6.

The chain is built from TRBV18 and TRBJ1-5, with D uncertain. Trimming took 2 bases from V and 2 from J, leaving 10 bases between them. Germline lookup yields CDR1 KGHSH and CDR2 LQKENI. This CDR3 has 15 residues. CDR3 residues: CASSPEGGGNQPQHF. CDR3 bases: TGTGCCAGCTCACCAGAGGGCGGTGGCAATCAGCCCCAGCATTTT.

This CDR3 reads CASKGQSTDTQYF. The CDR3 DNA sequence: TGCGCCAGCAAAGGTCAGTCCACAGATACGCAGTATTTT. The chain employs TRBV5-1 and TRBJ2-3; no clear D gene. V dropped 6 bases and J dropped 2 bases, with 10 bases sitting between them. Germline lookup yields CDR1 SGHRS and CDR2 YFSETQ. This CDR3 has 13 amino acids. Drawing the rest from reference TRBV5-1 and TRBJ2-3, the complete variable domain is KAGVTQTPRYLIKTRGQQVTLSCSPISGHRSVSWYQQTPGQGLQFLFEYFSETQRNKGNFPGRFSGRQFSNSRSEMNVSTLELGDSALYLCASKGQSTDTQYFGPGTRLTVL.

The chain joins TRBV6-6 to TRBJ1-2; D is unresolved. Trimming pared 4 bases from V and 3 bases from J, leaving 12 bases between. There are 14 residues in the CDR3. The germline V gene encodes CDR1 MNHNY and CDR2 SVGAGI (reference sequence). The CDR3 sequence is CASSLEAVDYGYTF. The CDR3 DNA sequence: TGTGCCAGCAGTTTGGAGGCGGTGGACTATGGCTACACCTTC.

The V and J genes are TRBV10-3 and TRBJ2-1; TRBD2 agrees at 9 bases. Germline-derived CDR1 and CDR2 are ENHRY and SYGVKD. The CDR3 is 15 residues long. Unmatched junction bases numbered 2, after V lost 3 bases and J lost 2 bases. CDR3 coding DNA: TGTGCCATCAGTGAAGGCGGGAGGGCCTACAATGAGCAGTTCTTC. This translates into CAISEGGRAYNEQFF.

This rearrangement joins TRBV11-2 to TRBJ2-7, with a tentative D call TRBD2 (5 bases). V was pared by 0 bases and J by 0 bases, with 18 bases between. The germline gives CDR1 SGHAT, CDR2 FQNNGV. The CDR3 is 18 amino acids. The CDR3 nucleotides are TGTGCCAGCAGCTTAGAAAGCGGAATAACCTACAACTCCTACGAGCAGTACTTC. It codes for CASSLESGITYNSYEQYF.

The V call is TRBV4-1, the J call TRBJ1-4, with D perhaps matching TRBD1 (5 bases). From germline, CDR1 is MGHRA and CDR2 YSYEKL. The V end was cut by 0 bases, the J end by 6 bases, with 14 bases between. The CDR3 length is 16 residues. DNA for the CDR3: TGCGCCAGCAGCCAAGATATGGCAGGGCAGTATGAAAAACTGTTTTTT. Translation gives CASSQDMAGQYEKLFF.

J is TRBJ2-7 and V is TRBV6-1; D remains ambiguous. Germline CDR1 reads MNHNS; CDR2 reads SASEGT. The germline V and J ends were trimmed by 4 bases and 0 bases, with 13 bases remaining between them. The CDR3 covers 15 residues. CDR3 loop: CASSVEAFPSYEQYF. CDR3 in DNA: TGTGCCAGCAGTGTGGAAGCTTTTCCCTCCTACGAGCAGTACTTC.

This sequence joins TRBV19 and TRBJ1-5; the match to TRBD1 covers 8 bases. Germline V gene lookup returns CDR1 LNHDA and CDR2 SQIVND (reference sequence). The trim removed 7 bases at V and 4 bases at J, leaving 6 bases unmatched. The CDR3 has 14 residues. CDR3 DNA sequence: TGTGCCAGTACGGGGCAGGGGGCGAATCAGCCCCAGCATTTT. Its translation is CASTGQGANQPQHF.

In the case of this clone: Possible read error: a much larger clone is one base away. Other DNA variants within this sample encode the same CDR3. This chain connects TRBV6-1 to TRBJ2-7; TRBD1 or TRBD2 may be the D gene (6 bases each). V lost 6 bases and J 0 bases, leaving 12 bases between the germline ends. This CDR3 has 14 residues. CDR1 MNHNS and CDR2 SASEGT come from the germline V gene. Here the CDR3 DNA reads TGTGCCAGCAGGGGCGGGACACCCTCCTACGAGCAGTACTTC. Residues: CASRGGTPSYEQYF.

Comments on this clone: Other DNA variants within this sample encode the same CDR3. The V gene is TRBV18, the J gene TRBJ2-7; D not certain. Germline V gene lookup returns CDR1 KGHSH and CDR2 LQKENI. The CDR3 is 13 residues long. The V gene lost 0 bases and the J gene lost 1 base, with 4 bases spanning the gap. CDR3 DNA: TGTGCCAGCTCACCACCTCAGTCCTACGAGCAGTACTTC. It yields the protein CASSPPQSYEQYF.

The chain uses TRBV5-1 and TRBJ1-3, with a weak D call TRBD1 (5 bases). V lost 1 base and J lost 3, with 14 bases in between. Per the germline V gene, CDR1 is SGHRS and CDR2 is YFSETQ. The CDR3 sequence is 16 residues long. The CDR3 sequence is CASSLSRESSGNTIYF. In nucleotides, the CDR3 is TGCGCCAGCAGCTTGAGCAGGGAAAGCAGTGGAAACACCATATATTTT.

About this clone itself: The same CDR3 also results from other DNA sequences found in this sample. The chain has TRBV6-5 and TRBJ2-3, with D perhaps matching TRBD2 (6 bases). Trimming removed 4 bases from V and 6 bases from J, with 8 bases in between. The CDR3 is 12 amino acids. CDR1 and CDR2 (germline): MNHEY, SVGAGI. In nucleotides, the CDR3 is TGTGCCAGCAGTTCCCGGGGGGATACGCAGTATTTT. Its translation is CASSSRGDTQYF.

Notes on this clone: The same CDR3 also results from other DNA sequences found in this sample. Here the CDR3 DNA reads TGCAGCGTGTCCGGACAGAGGCAAGAGACCCAGTACTTC. Its protein product is CSVSGQRQETQYF. The chain combines TRBV29-1 with TRBJ2-5; the D gene is possibly TRBD1 (6 bases). The germline CDR1 and CDR2 sequences are SQVTM and ANQGSEA. This CDR3 region has 13 residues. Trimming cost V 6 bases and J 2 bases, with 13 bases left between them.

The rearrangement links TRBV9 to TRBJ2-1; D is possibly TRBD1 (6 bases). Between the trimmed V and J ends, which lost 4 bases and 14 bases, there was a span of 16 bases. Germline loops: CDR1 SGDLS, CDR2 YYNGEE. This CDR3 has 12 amino acids. CDR3 coding DNA: TGTGCCAGCAGCTTAGACGACAGGAGCAAGTTCTTC. It codes for CASSLDDRSKFF.

This clone was seen once. V gene TRBV10-3 combines with J gene TRBJ1-3; a possible D gene is TRBD1 (5 bases). The CDR3 consists of 15 residues. The germline CDR1 and CDR2 sequences are ENHRY and SYGVKD. With 8 bases removed from V and 0 bases from J, the gap between germline ends came to 14 bases. This CDR3 reads CAIRGGSTSGNTIYF. The CDR3 coding sequence is TGTGCCATCCGCGGGGGGAGCACCTCTGGAAACACCATATATTTT.

This clone has a single count. The J gene is TRBJ2-6, the V gene TRBV9; 8 nucleotides match TRBD2. The CDR3 consists of 19 residues. Germline V lookup: CDR1 SGDLS, CDR2 YYNGEE. Trimming cost V 1 base and J 4 bases; bases outside gene matches: 13. The CDR3 coding sequence is TGTGCCAGCAGCGTACAGCGGGAGCTCTCCTCTCTGGGGGCCAACGTCCTGACTTTC. Amino acids: CASSVQRELSSLGANVLTF.